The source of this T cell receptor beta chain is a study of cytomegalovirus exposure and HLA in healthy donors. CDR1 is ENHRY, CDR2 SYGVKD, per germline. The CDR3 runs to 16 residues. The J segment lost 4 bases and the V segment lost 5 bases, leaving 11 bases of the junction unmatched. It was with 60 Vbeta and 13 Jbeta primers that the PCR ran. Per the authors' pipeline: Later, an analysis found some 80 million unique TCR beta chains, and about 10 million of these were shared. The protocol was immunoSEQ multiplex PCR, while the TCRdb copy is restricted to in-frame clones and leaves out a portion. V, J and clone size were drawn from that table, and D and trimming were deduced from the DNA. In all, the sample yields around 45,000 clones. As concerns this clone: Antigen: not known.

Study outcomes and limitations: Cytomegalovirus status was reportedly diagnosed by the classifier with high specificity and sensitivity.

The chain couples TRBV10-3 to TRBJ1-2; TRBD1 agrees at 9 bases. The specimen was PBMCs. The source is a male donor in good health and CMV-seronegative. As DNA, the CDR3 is TGTGCCATCAGTTTTTCTCCCGCGGACAGGGGCTATGGCTACACCTTC. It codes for CAISFSPADRGYGYTF.